This T cell receptor beta chain originates from a study of glioma-infiltrating T cells after dendritic cell vaccination. The wider study: Monocyte-derived dendritic cells, cultured seven days with IL-4 and GM-CSF, were pulsed with autologous tumor lysate. General study points: TCR clonality showed no direct relationship with survival. Complete blood and tumor specimen sets were limited to few patients.

This clone was seen just once. Its specificity is unknown. Germline CDR1 SGDLS, CDR2 YYNGEE. CDR3 length: 15 amino acids. The V end lost 0 bases, the J end lost 0 bases, and 10 bases lay between the germline ends. The immunoSEQ assay amplified TCRB CDR3 from up to roughly 2 ug DNA. Clones were read by immunoSEQ multiplex PCR, and TCRdb kept only the in-frame ones, dropping some. The data show tens of thousands of clones, about 81% seen once. The material was blood, obtained before dendritic cell vaccination. The sequence derives from a human donor with glioblastoma. The V call is TRBV9, the J call TRBJ2-7; D not certain. CDR3 coding DNA: TGTGCCAGCAGCGTAGGTCCAGGCCTCTCCTACGAGCAGTACTTC. Its translation: CASSVGPGLSYEQYF. The entire variable domain, with the rest obtained from reference TRBV9 and TRBJ2-7, is as follows: DSGVTQTPKHLITATGQRVTLRCSPRSGDLSVYWYQQSLDQGLQFLIQYYNGEERAKGNILERFSAQQFPDLHSELNLSSLELGDSALYFCASSVGPGLSYEQYFGPGTRLTVT.